A selection of T cell receptor beta chains follows, all from one sample in a study of identical twins. Each CDR3 protein is one row after TCRdb ran MiXCR on the 5' RACE reads. Among about 690,000 distinct CDR3 sequences, roughly 6% were seen once, and the ten largest hold 1.5% to 2%. What was sequenced was naive T cells sorted from blood. These receptors all come from a man aged 18 to 30 in good health. Each CDR3 is given with its conserved first and last residue. Each record gives: CDR3 length, clone size, J gene, V gene, D gene, CDR3 protein, CDR3 DNA. D genes are given only for firm matches. Clone size is stated in some rows and not others, as once, few, many or a class when expanded.

14 many TRBJ2-1 TRBV29-1 TRBD2 CSVEQFTSGSEQFF TGCAGCGTTGAACAGTTTACTAGCGGGAGTGAGCAGTTCTTC
14 few TRBJ2-5 TRBV20-1 TRBD1 CSARRQGARETQYF TGCAGTGCTAGGCGGCAGGGGGCTCGAGAGACCCAGTACTTC
19 NA TRBJ2-7 TRBV9 TRBD2 CASSRSAGTSLKESYEQYF TGTGCCAGCAGCAGAAGCGCAGGGACTAGCCTAAAAGAAAGCTACGAGCAGTACTTC
14 NA TRBJ2-4 TRBV12-3/TRBV12-4 NA CASSLSVYGNIQYF TGTGCCAGCAGTTTAAGTGTCTACGGAAACATTCAGTACTTC
15 many TRBJ2-5 TRBV10-3 NA CAISGAGSFQETQYF TGTGCCATCAGTGGGGCAGGGTCCTTTCAAGAGACCCAGTACTTC
14 many TRBJ2-1 TRBV20-1 TRBD2 CSARHAGAYNEQFF TGCAGTGCTAGACATGCGGGAGCCTACAATGAGCAGTTCTTC
14 many TRBJ1-2 TRBV7-9 NA CASSFSPGLGGYTF TGTGCCAGCAGCTTTTCGCCAGGGTTGGGTGGCTACACCTTC
13 many TRBJ2-2 TRBV4-1 NA CASSQTLTGELFF TGCGCCAGCAGCCAAACCCTCACCGGGGAGCTGTTTTTT
17 many TRBJ2-7 TRBV6-1 TRBD2 CASSSPLRVAGVYEQYF TGTGCCAGCAGCTCCCCCCTCCGGGTAGCGGGAGTCTACGAGCAGTACTTC
17 few TRBJ2-1 TRBV29-1 TRBD2 CSVWTATGTSRIDEQFF TGCAGCGTATGGACAGCCACCGGGACTAGCAGGATCGATGAGCAGTTCTTC
14 many TRBJ2-3 TRBV29-1 NA CSVGMTEGTDTQYF TGCAGCGTTGGAATGACAGAGGGCACAGATACGCAGTATTTT
15 NA TRBJ2-3 TRBV18 TRBD2 CASSPREGFTDTQYF TGTGCCAGCTCACCGCGGGAGGGTTTCACAGATACGCAGTATTTT
13 few TRBJ2-3 TRBV10-3 NA CAISDSIPDTQYF TGTGCCATCAGTGACTCCATCCCAGATACGCAGTATTTT
15 few TRBJ2-3 TRBV6-1 NA CASPRPGLSTDTQYF TGTGCCAGTCCGAGACCGGGACTGAGCACAGATACGCAGTATTTT
12 many TRBJ2-5 TRBV20-1 NA CSASRLRETQYF TGCAGTGCTAGTAGACTTCGAGAGACCCAGTACTTC
16 NA TRBJ2-2 TRBV6-1 TRBD2 CASSVLAGKVDGELFF TGTGCCAGCAGTGTGCTAGCGGGGAAGGTGGACGGGGAGCTGTTTTTT
12 NA TRBJ2-7 TRBV6-2/TRBV6-3 NA CASRGYSSEQYF TGTGCCAGCAGGGGTTATTCGTCCGAGCAGTACTTC
14 few TRBJ1-4 TRBV5-1 TRBD1 CASSRDRANEKLFF TGCGCCAGCAGCCGGGACAGGGCGAATGAAAAACTGTTTTTT
17 NA TRBJ2-1 TRBV7-2 TRBD2 CASSLAGGGTSWNEQFF TGTGCCAGCAGCTTAGCGGGGGGCGGGACTAGCTGGAATGAGCAGTTCTTC
14 few TRBJ2-7 TRBV28 TRBD2 CASSDTGGPREQYF TGTGCCAGCAGTGACACGGGAGGGCCGAGGGAGCAGTACTTC
15 few TRBJ2-3 TRBV20-1 TRBD2 CSATSGRPIRDTQYF TGCAGTGCAACTAGCGGGAGGCCCATTCGGGATACGCAGTATTTT
16 few TRBJ2-3 TRBV4-3 TRBD2 CASSQEASGRADTQYF TGCGCCAGCAGCCAAGAAGCCAGCGGGAGAGCAGATACGCAGTATTTT
15 many TRBJ1-3 TRBV11-2 NA CASSLVGSSGNTIYF TGTGCCAGCAGCTTAGTTGGCAGCTCTGGAAACACCATATATTTT
16 few TRBJ2-1 TRBV24-1 TRBD2 CATSDRTSGLRDEQFF TGTGCCACCAGTGACAGGACTAGCGGGTTACGTGATGAGCAGTTCTTC
12 few TRBJ2-7 TRBV6-2/TRBV6-3 TRBD1 CASKDRLYEQYF TGTGCCAGCAAGGACAGGCTTTACGAGCAGTACTTC
13 many TRBJ2-7 TRBV5-1 NA CASSPVPRGEQYF TGCGCCAGCAGCCCGGTACCGAGGGGTGAGCAGTACTTC
13 many TRBJ2-5 TRBV29-1 TRBD2 CSVGGGRGETQYF TGCAGCGTTGGGGGGGGAAGAGGAGAGACCCAGTACTTC
16 many TRBJ2-5 TRBV7-9 NA CASTSGQGRYGETQYF TGTGCCAGCACCTCCGGGCAGGGAAGGTACGGAGAGACCCAGTACTTC